Sequencing of this T cell receptor (beta chain) was carried out in a study of cytomegalovirus exposure and HLA in healthy donors (dated by TCRdb to 2017 to 2019). At the level of the whole study: According to a later analysis, the 120 or so validation repertoires were produced on the same platform as the approximately 600 repertoires of the first cohort. The study aimed to test whether signatures of past pathogen exposure could be identified by cataloging public T cell receptors. A separate validation cohort of 100 to 150 different subjects was used in addition to the roughly 640-subject first cohort. To predict cytomegalovirus infection status, the study combined high-throughput TCR immunosequencing, statistical association of individual TCRs with disease status, and machine learning. General findings and caveats noted by the study authors: In the study, about 150 TCR beta chains were listed as associated with cytomegalovirus. The classifier was reported to diagnose cytomegalovirus status with high specificity and sensitivity in both the original and validation cohorts. A few of the identified cytomegalovirus-associated TCR beta chains were confirmed in vitro to be specific for cytomegalovirus antigens. Of the cluster scores, 90% to 95% were above 0 in a later analysis, which found that TCRs clustered in the first cohort also tended to co-occur in the 95 to 150 validation repertoires. The validation cohort had no HLA typing available for a later analysis, so co-occurrence within that cohort was assessed over all 130 or so repertoires. While some public TCRs were present in many individuals, most TCR sequences turned up only very rarely across donors. According to the authors, the approach could potentially be generalized to other disease states and immunological phenotypes.

Reading from cysteine to phenylalanine, the CDR3 counts 16 amino acids. Left in the record is the CDR3 DNA by itself, 48 bases read in frame from the first base. CDR1 and CDR2, looked up from the germline V gene (reference sequence), are LNHDA and SQIVND. V and J are truncated by 7 bases and 1 base respectively, leaving an intervening sequence of 19 bases. Library generation was performed with the immunoSEQ multiplex PCR assay. Processing in the source paper ran as follows. A statistical classification framework was developed to diagnose cytomegalovirus status using the catalog of TCR beta chain sequences. Here the immuneACCESS table is served through TCRdb, limited to in-frame sequences with V and J called. Missing clones are a known gap in these copies; in checked studies unresolved V genes cover under half, and the rest lacks a known reason. The V and J calls and clone size come from that table; D and trimming were worked out from the DNA. Across this sample there are about 54,000 clones, with approximately 89% seen only once. 7.5% to 10% of the sample goes to the ten largest clones.

With regard to this clone: Its recognized antigen is unknown. No qualities accompany the bases; no much larger clone lies one base away.

Separate from the approximately 670-subject first cohort, the validation cohort of over 90 subjects was the group to which the donors belonged. The chain uses TRBV19 and TRBJ1-1, with a weak D call of TRBD1 (5 bases match). The specimen was PBMCs. This TCR was sampled from a woman between 18 and 29 years old in good health and CMV-seropositive. CDR3 reads: CASTTYTGTPNTEAFF. Here is the DNA: TGTGCCAGTACCACATATACCGGGACTCCGAACACTGAAGCTTTCTTT.